There are a few counts of the clone carrying this T cell receptor beta chain. The target antigen is unknown. In germline, CDR1 is DFQATT, CDR2 SNEGSKA (reference sequence). With 5 bases clipped from V and 5 bases from J, the junction kept 8 bases outside the gene matches. The CDR3 is 14 amino acids. This entry belongs to a study of T-cell memory formation after mild COVID-19. For the study at large: Each donor largely had its own TCR clusters. Overall study results and limits: Balance between CD4 and CD8 was seen in clones contracting day 15 to 85, and a CD4+ lean was seen in later expanders.

A 5'RACE reaction primed in the constant segment made cDNA libraries of TCR alpha and TCR beta, and these carried sample barcodes and UMIs. Using its own MiXCR run on the 5' RACE reads, TCRdb lists one record per CDR3 protein. In the table there are roughly 620,000 distinct CDR3 sequences, approximately 18% of which are singletons. The specimen was PBMCs or a T cell subset sorted from them (not recorded which). This TCR came from an adult woman who had mild COVID-19 (a few samples of this study predate the infection). Cell type and time point are not known. V gene TRBV20-1 combines with J gene TRBJ2-1; 8 nucleotides line up with TRBD2. The CDR3 bases are TGCAGTGCTGGTTTAGCGGGGACCGACAATGAGCAGTTCTTC. Its protein is CSAGLAGTDNEQFF.